This TCR beta chain was sequenced in a study of post-analysis software for immune sequencing data. Study as a whole: The cohort encompassed relapsing-remitting, secondary progressive and progressive-relapsing multiple sclerosis disease courses.

Comment on this clonotype: Its cognate antigen is unknown.

Prepared TCR beta cDNA libraries contained unique molecular identifiers. The authors obtained 500,000 or so cDNA molecules from roughly 1 to 10 million T cells. MiXCR, applied by TCRdb to the PCR reads, yields one record per CDR3 protein. This table holds more than 450,000 distinct CDR3 sequences, roughly 45% found once. The CDR3 has 15 amino acids. Trimming cost V 4 bases and J 1 base, with 15 bases left between them. The germline gives CDR1 SGHRS, CDR2 YFSETQ. Study conclusions and caveats: The authors found that F measure strongly co-clustered same-batch samples. Higher frequency in patients than in controls was seen for roughly 5 TRBV segments, with TRBV5-6, TRBV5-1 and TRBV20-1 among them. Normalized Chao1 diversity was significantly reduced in patients versus controls.

Source material: blood. The origin of this receptor is a girl aged 5-17 years with multiple sclerosis. The rearrangement uses TRBV5-1 and TRBJ2-7; possibly TRBD1 or TRBD2 for D (5 bases each). CDR3 region: CASSRNRDGSYEQYF. CDR3 sequence (DNA): TGCGCCAGCAGCCGGAACCGGGACGGGTCCTACGAGCAGTACTTC.